The rows below give T cell receptor beta chains drawn from one sample of a study of control samples from healthy donors and cancer patients. Profiling relied on immunoSEQ multiplex PCR, and the TCRdb table lists in-frame clones only, not all of them. This sample yields around 64,000 clones, of which roughly 87% are seen a single time; less than 6.5% belongs to the top ten. Sequenced: PBMCs. Receptors originate from a man in his 60s with colorectal cancer. Both conserved end residues are part of each CDR3. Each record gives: D gene, clone size, J gene, V gene, CDR3 protein, CDR3 DNA. The D gene is left open where the match is weak. Not every row has a clone size; where given, it reads once, few, many or a size class.

D: NA
size: NA
J: TRBJ2-6
V: TRBV18
CDR3: CASNVRGSGANVLTF
DNA: TGTGCCAGCAACGTAAGGGGTTCTGGGGCCAACGTCCTGACTTTC

D: TRBD1
size: NA
J: TRBJ2-1
V: TRBV19
CDR3: CASSTAGTGGYNEQFF
DNA: TGTGCCAGTAGTACGGCCGGGACAGGGGGCTACAATGAGCAGTTCTTC

D: TRBD2
size: NA
J: TRBJ2-7
V: TRBV12-3/TRBV12-4
CDR3: CASSPGLAGLYF
DNA: TGTGCCAGCAGTCCGGGACTAGCGGGGTTATACTTC

D: NA
size: NA
J: TRBJ2-3
V: TRBV27
CDR3: CASSPQSWADTQYF
DNA: TGTGCCAGCAGTCCCCAAAGTTGGGCAGATACGCAGTATTTT

D: TRBD1
size: NA
J: TRBJ2-7
V: TRBV11-2
CDR3: CASSRPRDSGNHEQYF
DNA: TGTGCCAGCAGCAGACCTCGGGACAGTGGGAATCACGAGCAGTACTTC

D: TRBD2
size: few
J: TRBJ2-3
V: TRBV6-5
CDR3: CASSNPGGKGDTQYF
DNA: TGTGCCAGCAGTAACCCGGGGGGGAAGGGAGATACGCAGTATTTT

D: NA
size: NA
J: TRBJ1-6
V: TRBV28
CDR3: CASSPRGGRLTPLHF
DNA: TGTGCCAGCAGCCCCAGGGGCGGTCGGCTGACACCCCTCCACTTT

D: TRBD1
size: NA
J: TRBJ2-2
V: TRBV7-2
CDR3: CASSPGQSNTGELFF
DNA: TGTGCCAGCAGCCCGGGACAGTCTAACACCGGGGAGCTGTTTTTT

D: TRBD1
size: NA
J: TRBJ1-2
V: TRBV28
CDR3: CASSYTGQGVSGYTF
DNA: TGTGCCAGCAGTTACACGGGACAGGGGGTATCTGGCTACACCTTC

D: TRBD2
size: NA
J: TRBJ2-5
V: TRBV7-2
CDR3: CASSSTSGGWQETQYF
DNA: TGTGCCAGCAGCTCTACTAGCGGGGGGTGGCAAGAGACCCAGTACTTC

D: NA
size: NA
J: TRBJ2-6
V: TRBV29-1
CDR3: CSVGTASGANVLTF
DNA: TGCAGCGTTGGGACAGCCTCTGGGGCCAACGTCCTGACTTTC

D: NA
size: once
J: TRBJ2-5
V: TRBV9
CDR3: CASSPRGALGETQYF
DNA: TGTGCCAGCAGCCCAAGGGGGGCGTTGGGAGAGACCCAGTACTTC

D: NA
size: NA
J: TRBJ2-7
V: TRBV6-5
CDR3: CASSYRTNYEQYF
DNA: TGTGCCAGCAGTTACCGAACTAACTACGAGCAGTACTTC

D: NA
size: NA
J: TRBJ2-1
V: TRBV9
CDR3: CASSVASGYNEQFF
DNA: TGTGCCAGCAGCGTAGCCAGCGGATACAATGAGCAGTTCTTC

D: TRBD1
size: once
J: TRBJ2-1
V: TRBV18
CDR3: CASSAGTGYRSLSYNEQFF
DNA: TGTGCCAGCTCGGCAGGGACAGGGTACAGGTCCCTGTCCTACAATGAGCAGTTCTTC

D: TRBD1
size: NA
J: TRBJ2-3
V: TRBV5-1
CDR3: CASSLVGQGRVADTQYF
DNA: TGCGCCAGCAGCTTGGTGGGACAGGGAAGGGTAGCAGATACGCAGTATTTT

D: NA
size: NA
J: TRBJ2-5
V: TRBV10-3
CDR3: CAISDGLLETQYF
DNA: TGTGCCATCAGTGACGGTCTTTTGGAGACCCAGTACTTC

D: NA
size: NA
J: TRBJ2-7
V: TRBV3-1/TRBV3-2
CDR3: CASSPPGGRSYEQYF
DNA: TGTGCCAGCAGCCCGCCAGGGGGGAGGTCCTACGAGCAGTACTTC

D: NA
size: NA
J: TRBJ2-5
V: TRBV18
CDR3: CASSPPGRQETQYF
DNA: TGTGCCAGCTCACCTCCCGGCAGGCAAGAGACCCAGTACTTC

D: NA
size: NA
J: TRBJ1-6
V: TRBV4-3
CDR3: CASSGGDSSYNSPLHF
DNA: TGCGCCAGCTCCGGGGGAGACAGCTCCTATAATTCACCCCTCCACTTT

D: NA
size: NA
J: TRBJ1-5
V: TRBV2
CDR3: CASSVQAPHQPQHF
DNA: TGTGCCAGCAGTGTACAGGCGCCTCATCAACCCCAGCATTTT

D: NA
size: NA
J: TRBJ1-1
V: TRBV28
CDR3: CASSSGQLTEAFF
DNA: TGTGCCAGCAGTTCCGGACAGCTCACTGAAGCTTTCTTT

D: TRBD1
size: NA
J: TRBJ2-6
V: TRBV2
CDR3: CARGTGDPGANVLTF
DNA: TGTGCCAGGGGGACAGGGGACCCTGGGGCCAACGTCCTGACTTTC

D: TRBD2
size: NA
J: TRBJ2-1
V: TRBV6-4
CDR3: CASSDSSGGAAYNEQFF
DNA: TGTGCCAGCAGTGACTCGAGCGGGGGGGCTGCCTACAATGAGCAGTTCTTC

D: NA
size: NA
J: TRBJ1-2
V: TRBV11-3
CDR3: CASSLEGIGGYTF
DNA: TGTGCCAGCAGCTTAGAAGGGATTGGTGGCTACACCTTC

D: TRBD1
size: NA
J: TRBJ1-2
V: TRBV7-2
CDR3: CASSPGSGQGFSYTF
DNA: TGTGCCAGCAGCCCAGGTTCGGGACAGGGGTTTAGCTACACCTTC

D: TRBD2
size: NA
J: TRBJ2-3
V: TRBV19
CDR3: CASSLLAGNTDTQYF
DNA: TGTGCCAGTAGCTTACTAGCGGGGAACACAGATACGCAGTATTTT

D: NA
size: NA
J: TRBJ1-6
V: TRBV28
CDR3: CASTTSSYNSPLHF
DNA: TGTGCCAGCACGACGAGCTCCTATAATTCACCCCTCCACTTT

D: NA
size: NA
J: TRBJ2-1
V: TRBV11-2
CDR3: CASSLGPLDEQFF
DNA: TGTGCCAGCAGCTTAGGGCCCCTTGATGAGCAGTTCTTC

D: TRBD1
size: NA
J: TRBJ1-1
V: TRBV27
CDR3: CASSRQGSGEAFF
DNA: TGTGCCAGCAGTCGACAGGGGTCGGGCGAAGCTTTCTTT

D: NA
size: NA
J: TRBJ2-3
V: TRBV19
CDR3: CASSIQGGTDTQYF
DNA: TGTGCCAGTAGTATCCAGGGTGGCACAGATACGCAGTATTTT

D: TRBD1
size: NA
J: TRBJ1-2
V: TRBV19
CDR3: CASEQGTRYTF
DNA: TGTGCCAGCGAACAGGGGACACGCTACACCTTC

D: NA
size: NA
J: TRBJ1-5
V: TRBV19
CDR3: CASRPGTGRNQPQHF
DNA: TGTGCCAGTAGGCCGGGGACCGGCCGCAATCAGCCCCAGCATTTT

D: NA
size: NA
J: TRBJ1-4
V: TRBV10-3
CDR3: CAISEAADEKLFF
DNA: TGTGCCATCAGTGAGGCAGCGGATGAAAAACTGTTTTTT

D: NA
size: few
J: TRBJ1-5
V: TRBV18
CDR3: CASSPDGEQPQHF
DNA: TGTGCCAGCTCACCCGACGGGGAACAGCCCCAGCATTTT